Detailed here is one TCR beta chain. The entry originates in a study of blood T cell repertoires in COVID-19. Original data processing: Using reference gene primer amplification, nucleated cell counts were estimated. The assay was immunoSEQ multiplex PCR, and TCRdb's table has in-frame clones only and misses some. V and J calls and clone size follow that table, whereas D and trimming were derived from the DNA. The sample records tens of thousands of clones, 85% to 90% being singletons. J lost 1 base, V lost 5 bases, and 7 bases had no gene match. This CDR3 comprises 15 residues. Germline V lookup: CDR1 SGHTA, CDR2 FQGTGA.

The sequence derives from a human donor with active COVID-19. The donor label of this sample is uncertain. Sequenced sample: peripheral blood. This sequence joins TRBV7-3 and TRBJ2-5; 7 bases align to TRBD1. The CDR3 nucleotides are TGTGCCAGCAGCCCAGGGGGTCACAGCCAAGAGACCCAGTACTTC. Translating it yields CASSPGGHSQETQYF.